The clone carrying this T cell receptor (beta chain) has at least ten counts. Its target is unknown. The source of the sample is a study of neurological immune-mediated disorders. Broader study findings: The phylogenetic placement of 18 of 34 multiple sclerosis patients' repertoires in one related-CDR3 cluster constitutes a possible signature.

TCRdb used MiXCR to reprocess the 5' RACE reads, holding one entry per CDR3 protein. This sample has about 95,000 distinct CDR3 sequences, with 3.5% found just once. Trimming at V came to 5 bases and at J to 7 bases, leaving 4 bases not matched to a gene. Germline V gene sequence: CDR1 DFQATT, CDR2 SNEGSKA (reference sequence). The CDR3 runs 13 residues. The sequence came from a young woman with multiple sclerosis. This chain links TRBV20-1 with TRBJ2-1; 11 nucleotides line up with TRBD2. The specimen was PBMCs. The CDR3 DNA sequence: TGCAGTGCTCAGGGACTAGCGGCAAATGAGCAGTTCTTC. Translating it yields CSAQGLAANEQFF.